This entry concerns a single T cell receptor (beta chain). Its antigen remains unidentified. Within one base of it there is no much larger clone, and no base qualities were kept. This sample is part of a study of regulatory T cells in long-lasting Graves disease (dated by TCRdb to 2020 to 2022). About the full investigation: Patients with newly diagnosed Graves' disease had been on antithyroid drugs for under 3 months. This study used TCR sequencing and RNA sequencing of peripheral blood to compare persistent Graves' disease patients against newly diagnosed Graves' disease patients. The study was conducted in China and was registered as a clinical trial. A total of some 35 samples underwent TCR sequencing: around 13 from persistent and around 20 from newly diagnosed Graves' disease patients. Study-wide conclusions, independent of this receptor: A larger number of public clonotypes was shared among persistent patients (around 2,700) than among newly diagnosed patients (around 970). Preferential use of TRBV28, TRBJ1-2 and TRBJ2-5 was observed in persistent disease, whereas TRBV20-1 and TRBJ2-1 were favored in newly diagnosed disease. Peripheral blood alone was examined, since thyroid tissue, which constituted the primary lesion, could not be accessed. Only the TCR beta chain was sequenced and analyzed. The small sample size was acknowledged by the authors as a limitation that may reduce accuracy. Persistent Graves' disease patients showed lower TCR Shannon entropy and fewer highly expanded clones than newly diagnosed patients, suggesting clonal expansion.

In light of the paper, this sample's time point label describes: newly diagnosed GD, antithyroid drugs for less than 3 months. For both TCR sequencing and RNA sequencing, RNA was extracted from PBMCs using TRIzol. Graves' disease was diagnosed according to American Thyroid Association guidelines. Patients were recruited from an endocrinology department in Xi'an, China. Each patient gave 8.5 to 9.5 milliliters of peripheral blood, collected in an EDTA anticoagulant tube. Ficoll Paque Plus density gradient separation was used to isolate PBMCs, and no further T cell sorting was performed. An Agilent 2100 Bioanalyzer and agarose gel were used to check RNA quality, while a NanoDrop 2000 measured RNA concentration. Libraries were prepared through multiplex PCR. Sequencing used an Illumina HiSeq 4000. TCR beta libraries were built with iRepertoire HTBI primers and Arm-PCR amplification of CDR3 regions. Gel purification was performed on PCR products prior to sequencing. Concerning the study's data processing: A total of around 59 TRBV and some 15 TRBJ segments were identified across samples and were used for gene usage analysis of CDR3 amino acid clonotypes. COPE and FqMerger were used to merge filtered high-quality paired reads into contigs. BLAST was used to align contigs to IMGT TRBV, TRBD and TRBJ reference genes, with CDR3 defined following IMGT. Highly expanded clones were defined as clonotypes with a frequency above 0.1%. Repertoire diversity was measured by Shannon entropy, and V-J evenness by the Gini coefficient. Public clonotypes were defined as clonotypes shared by more than one individual. Through fastp at Q25 and MiXCR, TCRdb rebuilt clones from the public reads, retaining in-frame beta chains. CDR3 protein duplicates are merged, each entry listing the most common genes and DNA. These V and J calls originate from TCRdb's pipeline instead of the authors' own analysis. This sample is represented by around 420,000 distinct CDR3 sequences; about a sixth of them were singletons. About 24% of the sample comes from the top ten.

V is cut by 2 bases and J by 5 bases, and the space between the germline ends is 12 bases. From its cysteine to its phenylalanine, the CDR3 spans 15 amino acids. Only the CDR3 DNA stays, 45 bases, in frame from base 1. The germline V gene yields LGHNT for CDR1 and FRNRAP for CDR2. The chain is made from TRBV12-5 and TRBJ2-2; the best D guess is TRBD1, with 6 bases matching. The sequences come from peripheral blood mononuclear cells (PBMCs), collected at new diagnosis, from a patient treated with antithyroid drugs. This TCR was sampled from a female donor with Graves disease. The CDR3 amino acid sequence is: CASGLPIQGTGELFF. The DNA sequence reads TGTGCTAGTGGTTTGCCCATCCAGGGGACCGGGGAGCTGTTTTTT.